The clone carrying this T cell receptor (beta chain) was picked up a small number of times. Its antigen is currently unknown. The CDR3 covers 14 residues. V lost 1 base, J lost 7 bases, and 13 bases lay in between. Per the germline V gene, CDR1 is MGHRA and CDR2 is YSYEKL. These data originate in a study of human T cells and chemical hapten exposure. Overall study context: Variability of per-sample TCR yields stemmed mainly from small differences in pooled library volume.

Study-wide results and caveats: TCRs at high frequency, those above 1 in 1000, did not change with DPC sensitization.

Unique molecular identifiers were attached to individual cDNA molecules within the library. In the source study's methods: Samples ranged from roughly 23,224 to 700,000 TCRs, with a median of approximately 91,000. One entry per CDR3 protein results from TCRdb running MiXCR on the reads. TCRdb, not the original authors, processed these V and J calls. The sample contains roughly 120,000 distinct CDR3 sequences, around 8.5% of which appear only once. Total RNA was isolated from unfractionated whole blood. The TCR was taken from a human donor in good health. Some clones in this sample may be carry-over from other donors' samples. Sequencing was performed on whole blood. This sequence joins TRBV4-1 and TRBJ1-1, with D perhaps TRBD1 (5 bases). The CDR3 here is CASSQVEGAIEAFF. Written as DNA, the CDR3 is TGCGCCAGCAGCCAAGTAGAAGGGGCTATTGAAGCTTTCTTT.